This TCR beta chain stems from a study of early T cells in non-severe SARS-CoV-2 infection. Study in general: The study sequenced bulk RNA from unsorted whole blood, with chains unpaired.

V shed 3 bases and J shed 1 base, with 6 bases lying between them. This CDR3 has 13 residues. Germline CDR1 reads SGHAT; CDR2 reads FQDESV (reference sequence). The TCR library protocol attached unique molecular identifiers to the individual cDNA molecules. Using its own MiXCR run on the 5' RACE reads, TCRdb lists one record per CDR3 protein. The sample contains about 27,000 distinct CDR3 sequences, approximately 4.1% of which appear only once. Study outcomes and limitations: CD4 and private specificities were missed by VDJdb matching, which favored anti-spike CD8 responses.

This clonotype was detected only a few times. Its antigen is not identified. The sequencing sample was made of whole blood. The chain carries TRBV11-1 and TRBJ1-1; D uncertain. The receptor comes from an adult who was a healthcare worker with PCR-confirmed SARS-CoV-2 infection or an uninfected control (not recorded which). CDR3 region: CASSFGANTEAFF. In DNA form, the CDR3 reads TGTGCCAGCAGCTTCGGCGCGAACACTGAAGCTTTCTTT.